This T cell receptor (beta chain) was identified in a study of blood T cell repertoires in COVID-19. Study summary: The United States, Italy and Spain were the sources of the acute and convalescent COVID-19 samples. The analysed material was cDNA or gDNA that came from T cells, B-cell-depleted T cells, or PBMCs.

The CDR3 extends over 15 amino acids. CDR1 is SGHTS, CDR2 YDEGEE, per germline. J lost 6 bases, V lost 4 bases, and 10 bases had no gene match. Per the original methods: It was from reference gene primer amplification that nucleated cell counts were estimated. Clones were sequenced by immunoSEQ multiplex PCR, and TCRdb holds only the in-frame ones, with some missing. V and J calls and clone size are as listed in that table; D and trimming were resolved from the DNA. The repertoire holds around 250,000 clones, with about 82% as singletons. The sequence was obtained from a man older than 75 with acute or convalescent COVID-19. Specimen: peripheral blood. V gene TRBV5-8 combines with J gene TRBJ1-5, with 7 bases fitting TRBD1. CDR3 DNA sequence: TGTGCCAGCAGCCCCGGACAGGTCCTCGGTCAGCCCCAGCATTTT. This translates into CASSPGQVLGQPQHF.